This T cell receptor beta chain is from a study of T cells after yellow fever vaccination. Unmatched junction bases numbered 6, after V lost 4 bases and J lost 1 base. The length of the CDR3 is 16 residues. In germline, CDR1 is MGHRA, CDR2 YSYEKL. 5'RACE template switching produced TCR cDNA carrying a universal primer site and UMIs. A single record per CDR3 protein comes from TCRdb applying MiXCR to the 5' RACE reads. The sample shows 50,000 to 75,000 distinct CDR3 sequences, approximately 6.5% of them seen only once. The receptor was isolated from a man younger than 35 who received the YFV17D yellow fever vaccine. This chain joins TRBV4-1 and TRBJ2-2; 7 bases are a match to TRBD1. This specimen was CD8+ T cells sorted from PBMCs, taken on the day of the first yellow fever vaccination. The CDR3 region is CASSPWDRLNTGELFF. CDR3 coding DNA: TGCGCCAGCAGCCCATGGGACAGACTGAACACCGGGGAGCTGTTTTTT.